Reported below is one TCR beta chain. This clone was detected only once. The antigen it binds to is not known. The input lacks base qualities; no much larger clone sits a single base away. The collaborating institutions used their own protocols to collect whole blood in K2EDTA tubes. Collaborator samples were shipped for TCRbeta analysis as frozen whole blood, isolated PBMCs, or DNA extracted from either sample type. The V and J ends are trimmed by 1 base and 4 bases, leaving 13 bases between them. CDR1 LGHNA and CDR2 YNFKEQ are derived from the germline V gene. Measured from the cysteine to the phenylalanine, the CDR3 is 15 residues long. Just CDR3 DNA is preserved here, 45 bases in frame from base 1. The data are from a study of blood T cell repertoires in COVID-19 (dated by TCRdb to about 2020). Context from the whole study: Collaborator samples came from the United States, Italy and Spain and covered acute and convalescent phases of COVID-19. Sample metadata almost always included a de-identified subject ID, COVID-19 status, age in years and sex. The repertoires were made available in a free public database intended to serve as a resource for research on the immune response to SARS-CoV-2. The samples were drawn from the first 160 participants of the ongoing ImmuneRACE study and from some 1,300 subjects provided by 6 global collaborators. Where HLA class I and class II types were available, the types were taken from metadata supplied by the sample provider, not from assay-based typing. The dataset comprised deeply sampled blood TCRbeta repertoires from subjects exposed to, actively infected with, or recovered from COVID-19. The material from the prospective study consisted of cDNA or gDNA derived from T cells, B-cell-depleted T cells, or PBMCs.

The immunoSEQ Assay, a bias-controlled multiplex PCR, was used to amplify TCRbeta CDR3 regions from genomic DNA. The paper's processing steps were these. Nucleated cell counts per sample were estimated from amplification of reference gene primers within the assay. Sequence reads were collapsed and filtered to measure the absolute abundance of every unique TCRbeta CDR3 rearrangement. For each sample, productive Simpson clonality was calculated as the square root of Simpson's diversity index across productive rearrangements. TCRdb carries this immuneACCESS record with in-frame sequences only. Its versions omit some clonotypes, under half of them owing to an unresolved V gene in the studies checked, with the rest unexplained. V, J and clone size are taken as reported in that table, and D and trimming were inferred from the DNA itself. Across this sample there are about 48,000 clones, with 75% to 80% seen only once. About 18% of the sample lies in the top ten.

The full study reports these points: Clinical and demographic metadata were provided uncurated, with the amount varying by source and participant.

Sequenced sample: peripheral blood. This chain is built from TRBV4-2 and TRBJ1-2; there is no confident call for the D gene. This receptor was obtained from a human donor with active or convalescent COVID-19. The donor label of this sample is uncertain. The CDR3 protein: CASSQVRGNGYGYTF. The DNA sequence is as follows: TGTGCCAGCAGCCAAGTAAGAGGAAATGGCTATGGCTACACCTTC.